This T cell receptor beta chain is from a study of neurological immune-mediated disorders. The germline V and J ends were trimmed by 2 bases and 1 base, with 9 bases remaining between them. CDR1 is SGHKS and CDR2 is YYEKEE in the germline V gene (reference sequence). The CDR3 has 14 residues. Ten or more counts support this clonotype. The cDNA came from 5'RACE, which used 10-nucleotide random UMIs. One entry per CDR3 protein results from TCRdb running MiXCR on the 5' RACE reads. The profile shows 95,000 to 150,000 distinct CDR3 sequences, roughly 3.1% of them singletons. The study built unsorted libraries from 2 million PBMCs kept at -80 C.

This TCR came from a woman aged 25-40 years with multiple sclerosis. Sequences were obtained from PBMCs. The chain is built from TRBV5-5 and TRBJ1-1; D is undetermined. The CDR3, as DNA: TGTGCCAGCAGCTTCAAACCTGCGAACACTGAAGCTTTCTTT. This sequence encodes CASSFKPANTEAFF.